This T cell receptor (beta chain) comes out of a study of shared clonotypes between healthy human individuals. In the study overall: A donor's plate count was three for CD4 naive and three for CD4 memory; CD8 naive had two and CD8 memory one. General study results and limits: Across subsets, estimated richness was generally greater for naive than for memory populations.

The CDR3 is made up of 11 amino acids. Trimming left V 6 bases short and J 5 bases short, with 7 bases between. The germline CDR1 and CDR2 sequences are SEHNR and FQNEAQ (reference sequence). Comments on this clone: Antigen unknown.

Profiling relied on immunoSEQ multiplex PCR, and the TCRdb table lists in-frame clones only, not all of them. The sample contains a few million clones, approximately 92% of which appear only once. All donors were Caucasian adults living in Nashville, Tennessee. The sequence was obtained from a man between 18 and 29 years old in good health. The sequenced material came from naive CD4+ T cells sorted from blood. The subset: CD45RA+ positively selected. The chain combines TRBV7-9 with TRBJ1-1, with a possible D match to TRBD1 (5 bases). The CDR3 coding sequence is TGTGCCAGCAGTGGGGGTACTGAAGCTTTCTTT. Protein sequence: CASSGGTEAFF.